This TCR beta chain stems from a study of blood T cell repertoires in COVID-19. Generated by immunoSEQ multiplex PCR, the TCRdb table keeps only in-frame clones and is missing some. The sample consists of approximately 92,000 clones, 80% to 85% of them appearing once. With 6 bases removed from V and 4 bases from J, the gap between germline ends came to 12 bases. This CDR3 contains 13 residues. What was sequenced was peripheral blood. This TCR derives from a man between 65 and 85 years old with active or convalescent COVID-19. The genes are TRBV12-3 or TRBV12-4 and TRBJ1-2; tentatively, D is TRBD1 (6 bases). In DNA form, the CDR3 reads TGTGCCAGCAGCCCTCGACAGGCCTATGGCTACACCTTC. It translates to CASSPRQAYGYTF.